Described below is a single T cell receptor (beta chain) sequence and its context. As handled by the study authors: Reference gene primer amplification gave nucleated cell count estimates. Sequenced by immunoSEQ multiplex PCR; TCRdb stores in-frame clones only, minus some. The V and J calls and clone size were taken over from that table, and D and trimming were inferred from the DNA. The sample comprises about 180,000 clones, less than 90% of which are singletons, and around 20% rests with the top ten. This entry is derived from a study of blood T cell repertoires in COVID-19. Study background: There were acute and convalescent COVID-19 samples, and they came from the United States, Italy and Spain. Nucleic acid was either cDNA or gDNA, and it came from T cells, B-cell-depleted T cells, or PBMCs.

There are 14 residues in the CDR3. Trimming pared 2 bases from V and 3 bases from J, leaving 10 bases between. The germline CDR1 and CDR2 sequences are MNHEY and SMNVEV (reference sequence). The genes are TRBV27 and TRBJ2-5, with D maybe TRBD1 (6 bases). The source is an older man with active or convalescent COVID-19. The sample comprised peripheral blood. CDR3 loop: CASSLGGRKETQYF. DNA of the CDR3: TGTGCCAGCAGTTTAGGGGGCCGCAAAGAGACCCAGTACTTC.